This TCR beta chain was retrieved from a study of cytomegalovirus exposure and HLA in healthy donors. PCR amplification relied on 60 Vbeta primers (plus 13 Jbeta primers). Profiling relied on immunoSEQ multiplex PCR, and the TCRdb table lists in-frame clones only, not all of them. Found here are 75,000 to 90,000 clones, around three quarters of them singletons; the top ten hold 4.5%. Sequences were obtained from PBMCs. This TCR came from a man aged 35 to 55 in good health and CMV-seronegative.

The CDR3 region is CASSVVSGGGYGYTF. The CDR3 DNA reads as TGTGCCAGCAGCGTAGTTTCCGGGGGAGGCTATGGCTACACCTTC. J is TRBJ1-2 and V is TRBV9, with D tentatively TRBD1 (5 bases). CDR1 is SGDLS, CDR2 YYNGEE, per germline. The CDR3 is made up of 15 amino acids. V was trimmed by 0 bases and J by 4 bases, leaving 13 bases between them.